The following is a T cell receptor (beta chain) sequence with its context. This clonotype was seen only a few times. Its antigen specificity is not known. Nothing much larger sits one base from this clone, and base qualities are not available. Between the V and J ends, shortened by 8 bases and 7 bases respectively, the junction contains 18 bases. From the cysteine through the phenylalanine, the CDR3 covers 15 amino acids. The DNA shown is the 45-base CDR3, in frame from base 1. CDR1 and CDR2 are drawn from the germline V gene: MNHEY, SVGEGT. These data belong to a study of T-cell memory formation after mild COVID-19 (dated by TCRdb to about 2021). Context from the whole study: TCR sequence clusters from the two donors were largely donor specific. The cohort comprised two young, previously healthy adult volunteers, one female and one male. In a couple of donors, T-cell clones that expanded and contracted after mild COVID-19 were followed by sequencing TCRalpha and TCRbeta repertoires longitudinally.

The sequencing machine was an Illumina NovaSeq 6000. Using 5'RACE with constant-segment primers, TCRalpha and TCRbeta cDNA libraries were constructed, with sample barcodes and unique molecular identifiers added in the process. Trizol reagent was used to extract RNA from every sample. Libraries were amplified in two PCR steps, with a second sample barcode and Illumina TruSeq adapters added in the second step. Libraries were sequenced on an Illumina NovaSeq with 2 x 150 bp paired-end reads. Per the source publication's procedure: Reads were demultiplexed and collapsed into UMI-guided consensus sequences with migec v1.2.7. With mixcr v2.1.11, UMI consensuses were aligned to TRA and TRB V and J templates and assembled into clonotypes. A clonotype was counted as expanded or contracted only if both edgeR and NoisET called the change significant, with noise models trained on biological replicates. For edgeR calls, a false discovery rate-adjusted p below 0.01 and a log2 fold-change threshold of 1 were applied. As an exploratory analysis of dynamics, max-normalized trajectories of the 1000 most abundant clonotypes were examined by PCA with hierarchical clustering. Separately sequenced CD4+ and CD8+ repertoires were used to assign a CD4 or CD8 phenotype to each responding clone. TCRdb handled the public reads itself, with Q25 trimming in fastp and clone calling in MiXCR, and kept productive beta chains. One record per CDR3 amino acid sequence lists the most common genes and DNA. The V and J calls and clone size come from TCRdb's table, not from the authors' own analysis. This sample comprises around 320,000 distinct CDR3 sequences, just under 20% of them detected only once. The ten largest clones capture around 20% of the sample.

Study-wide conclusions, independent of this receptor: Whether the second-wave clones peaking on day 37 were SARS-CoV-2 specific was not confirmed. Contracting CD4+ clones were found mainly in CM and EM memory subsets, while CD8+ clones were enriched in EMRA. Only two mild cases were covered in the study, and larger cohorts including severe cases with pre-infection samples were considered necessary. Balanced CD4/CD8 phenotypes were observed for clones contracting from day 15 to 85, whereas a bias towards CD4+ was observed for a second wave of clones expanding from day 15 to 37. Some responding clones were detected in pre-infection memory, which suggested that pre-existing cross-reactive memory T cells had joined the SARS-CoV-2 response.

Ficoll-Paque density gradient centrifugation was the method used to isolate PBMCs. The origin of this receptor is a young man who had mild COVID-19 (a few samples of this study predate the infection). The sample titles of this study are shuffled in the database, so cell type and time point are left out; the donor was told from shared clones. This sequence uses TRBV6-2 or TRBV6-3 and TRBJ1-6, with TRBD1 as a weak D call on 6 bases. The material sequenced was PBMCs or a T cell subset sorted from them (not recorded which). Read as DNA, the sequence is TGTGCCAGCCGGCAGAGTAAGGGGGGCAATTCACCCCTCCACTTT. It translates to CASRQSKGGNSPLHF.